This TCR beta chain comes out of a study of CD8+ T cells in alopecia areata. Study overall: Treated patients' severity was scored by percentage of affected scalp area. Study observations and caveats: Alopecia totalis/universalis scalp especially showed more expanded CD8+ clones than normal scalp. In blood and scalp, many expanded lesional clones persisted during tofacitinib.

Specified treatment: oral pan-JAK inhibitor, 5-10 mg twice daily. Lesional scalp punch biopsies and peripheral blood were collected from alopecia areata patients. This clone showed up just once. Antigen specificity is unknown. Once RNA had been extracted, it was reverse transcribed into cDNA to act as the sequencing template. The protocol was immunoSEQ multiplex PCR, while the TCRdb copy is restricted to in-frame clones and leaves out a portion. The profile shows 100,000 to 140,000 clones, roughly 84% of them singletons. This material consisted of CD8+ T cells sorted from blood, taken at week 24, from a patient treated with tofacitinib. The receptor comes from a human donor with alopecia areata.

CDR3 nucleotide sequence: TGTGCCAGCAGCACGCAGGGCATTCGCCACGAGCAGTACTTC. Its translation is CASSTQGIRHEQYF. This chain links TRBV11-2 with TRBJ2-7, with a weak D call TRBD1 (5 bases). CDR1 is SGHAT, CDR2 FQNNGV, per germline. This CDR3 comprises 14 residues. Trimming removed 5 bases from V and 5 bases from J, with 16 bases in between.